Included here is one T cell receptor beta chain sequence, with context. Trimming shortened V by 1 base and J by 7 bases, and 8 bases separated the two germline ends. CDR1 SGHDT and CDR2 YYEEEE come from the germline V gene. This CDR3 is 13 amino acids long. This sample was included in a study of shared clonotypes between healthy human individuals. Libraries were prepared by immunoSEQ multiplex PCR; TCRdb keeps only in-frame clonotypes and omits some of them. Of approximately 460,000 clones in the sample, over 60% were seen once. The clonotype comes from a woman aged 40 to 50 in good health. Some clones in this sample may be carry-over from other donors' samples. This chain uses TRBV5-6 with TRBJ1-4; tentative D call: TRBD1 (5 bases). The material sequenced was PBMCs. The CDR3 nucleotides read TGTGCCAGCAGCTTGAATAGGGGTGAAAAACTGTTTTTT. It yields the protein CASSLNRGEKLFF.